This T cell receptor (beta chain) originates from a study of shared clonotypes between healthy human individuals (dated by TCRdb to the early 2020s). In the study overall: The cohort comprised two women and a few men aged 18 to 49 years. Per donor, three plates each were used for CD4 naive and CD4 memory, two for CD8 naive, and one for CD8 memory. To estimate repertoire size and how much clonotypes are shared between individuals, the study performed deep sequencing of blood TCR repertoires from five healthy adults. Libraries were prepared and TCR repertoires were sequenced by different laboratories using diverse techniques, in order to increase sequencing depth and limit assay-specific biases. Per donor, leukapheresis produced somewhere between about 0.9 and 9.5 billion PBMCs.

A word on this clone: Its antigen is still unknown. Base qualities were left out, and no much larger clone turns up one base away. At the DNA level, this CDR3 is encoded by other sequences in the same sample as well.

The paper as a whole reports these results and caveats: Only blood was sampled, and tissue TCR repertoires likely differ from those in blood. Compared with non-shared clonotypes, the clonotypes found in all four sorted-subset donors had higher generation probabilities. The genetic and exposure-history diversity represented was limited by the small number of donors. About 5% of naive CD4, roughly 3.5% of naive CD8, roughly 2.4% of memory CD4, and about 0.4% of memory CD8 clonotypes were shared across several donors. Larger estimated clonotype richness was generally found for naive subsets than for memory subsets. Incomplete sequencing was indicated by rarefaction of sorted-subset datasets, despite the large sequencing depth. Based on pairwise subsampling, the degree of clonotype sharing among donors was expected to be affected by sequencing depth.

Using the deep immunoSEQ assay, TCR CDR3 regions were amplified from genomic DNA by multiplex PCR. Extracted genomic DNA from each cell subset was distributed evenly across all wells of several immunoSEQ 96-well plates, and each plate was treated as a replicate. For sorted subsets, each replicate PCR was loaded with about 200 ng genomic DNA, equivalent to some 27,000 T cell genomes. Purified libraries were quantified with a Qubit 3.0 fluorometer, sized on a Bioanalyzer 2100, and re-quantified with the KAPA Library Quantification kit. Every immunoSEQ 96-well plate was sequenced on a dedicated single-read 150-cycle Illumina NextSeq 550 flow cell. The authors' pipeline ran thus. Because the immunoSEQ output included only junctional sequences and no quality scores, the filtering could not be the same as the filtering used for full-length reads. Sequences were annotated with PyIR, a Python wrapper for IgBLAST v1.9, and V/J genes and CDR3 were assigned using IMGT germline references. Reads were removed for weak V/J assignments (E-value above 1e-6), missing CDR3, stop codons, out-of-frame junctions, or ambiguous translated residues. V3J clonotypes were defined as sequences sharing an identical inferred V gene, J gene, and CDR3 amino acid sequence. The percentage overlap between two repertoires was calculated by dividing the number of shared unique clonotypes by the size of the smaller repertoire. RTK rarefaction, the Chao1 estimator, and Recon v2.1 estimates of unobserved clonotypes were used to assess repertoire richness. Generation probabilities for all TCRbeta clonotypes obtained by the gDNA method from several donors were computed using OLGA. TCRdb retrieved this table from immuneACCESS and kept in-frame rearrangements only. Not all clones are present; in checked studies, unresolved V genes account for under half, and no reason is known for the remainder. D and trimming were read from the DNA, whereas the V and J calls and clone size are those reported in that table. This sample gives around 600,000 clones in total; approximately 96% of them show up just once. The ten most abundant clones make up about 0.11% of the sample.

At the junction V is shortened by 3 bases and J by 2 bases, with 8 bases in between. There are 13 amino acids in the CDR3, from cysteine to phenylalanine inclusive. The kept DNA is CDR3 alone, 39 bases in frame from the first base. Looking up the germline V gene (reference sequence) yields CDR1 LNHNV and CDR2 YYDKDF. CD8 naive samples consisted of CD45RO-negative cells that were positively selected for CCR7, yielding a CD45RA+CCR7+ population without TemRA cells. Donors were healthy HIV-negative adults with no recently reported acute infections or vaccinations. Every donor was a Caucasian adult residing in Nashville, Tennessee, USA. After blood collection by leukapheresis, PBMCs were isolated using Ficoll-Histopaque density gradient centrifugation and then cryopreserved in the vapor phase of liquid nitrogen. Analytical flow cytometry was used to check the purity and quantity of each magnetically sorted T cell population. Genomic DNA was isolated from every sorted fraction and measured by UV absorbance on a Nanodrop 2000c.

This chain joins TRBV15 to TRBJ2-7; the D gene lacks a confident call. The sequence was collected from a woman under 40 in good health. Input material: naive CD8+ T cells sorted from blood. The label giving this sample's cell subset or site can be read as: CD45RA+CCR7+. The CDR3 protein is CATSSRRAYEQYF. The DNA sequence reads TGTGCCACCAGCAGCAGAAGGGCCTACGAGCAGTACTTC.